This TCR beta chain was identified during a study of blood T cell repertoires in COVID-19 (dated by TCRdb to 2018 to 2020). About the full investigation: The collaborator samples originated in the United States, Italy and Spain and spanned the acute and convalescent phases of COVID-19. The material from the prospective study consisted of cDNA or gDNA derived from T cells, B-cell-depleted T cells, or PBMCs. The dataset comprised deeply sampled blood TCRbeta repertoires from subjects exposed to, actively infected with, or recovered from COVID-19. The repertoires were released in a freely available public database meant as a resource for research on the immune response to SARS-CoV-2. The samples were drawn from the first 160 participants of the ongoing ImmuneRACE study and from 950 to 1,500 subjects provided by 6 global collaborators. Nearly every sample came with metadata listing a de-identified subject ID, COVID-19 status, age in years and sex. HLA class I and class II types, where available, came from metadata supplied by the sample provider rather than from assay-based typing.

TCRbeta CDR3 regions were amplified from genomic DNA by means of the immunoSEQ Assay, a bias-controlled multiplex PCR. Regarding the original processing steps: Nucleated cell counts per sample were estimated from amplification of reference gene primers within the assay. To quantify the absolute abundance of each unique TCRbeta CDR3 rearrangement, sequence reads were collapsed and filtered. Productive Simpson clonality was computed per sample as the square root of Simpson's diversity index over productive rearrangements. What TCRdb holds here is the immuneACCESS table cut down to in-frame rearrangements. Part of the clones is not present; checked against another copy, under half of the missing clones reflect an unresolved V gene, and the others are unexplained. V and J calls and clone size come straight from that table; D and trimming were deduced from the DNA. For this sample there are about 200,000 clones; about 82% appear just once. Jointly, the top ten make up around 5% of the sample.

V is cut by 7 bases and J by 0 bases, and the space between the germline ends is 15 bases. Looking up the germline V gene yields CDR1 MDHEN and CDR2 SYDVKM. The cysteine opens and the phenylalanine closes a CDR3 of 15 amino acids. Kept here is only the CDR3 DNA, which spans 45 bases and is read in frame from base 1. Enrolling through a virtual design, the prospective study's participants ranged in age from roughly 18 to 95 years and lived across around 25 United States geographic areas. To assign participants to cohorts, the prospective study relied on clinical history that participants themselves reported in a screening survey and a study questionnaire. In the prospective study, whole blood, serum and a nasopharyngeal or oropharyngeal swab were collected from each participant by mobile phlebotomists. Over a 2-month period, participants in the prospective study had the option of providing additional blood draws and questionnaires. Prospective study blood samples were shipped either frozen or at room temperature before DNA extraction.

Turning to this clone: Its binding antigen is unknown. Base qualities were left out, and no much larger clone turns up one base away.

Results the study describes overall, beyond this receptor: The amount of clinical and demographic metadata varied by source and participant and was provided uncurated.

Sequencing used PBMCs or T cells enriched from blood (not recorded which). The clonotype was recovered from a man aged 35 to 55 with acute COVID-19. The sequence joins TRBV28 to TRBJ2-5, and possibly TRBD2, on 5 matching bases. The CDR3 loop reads CASMTLAANQETQYF. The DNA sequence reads TGTGCCAGCATGACCCTAGCCGCAAACCAAGAGACCCAGTACTTC. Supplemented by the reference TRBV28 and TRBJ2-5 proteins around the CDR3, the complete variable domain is DVKVTQSSRYLVKRTGEKVFLECVQDMDHENMFWYRQDPGLGLRLIYFSYDVKMKEKGDIPEGYSVSREKKERFSLILESASTNQTSMYLCASMTLAANQETQYFGPGTRLLVL.